The 24 T cell receptor beta chains below were found in one sample sequenced in a study of beta chain features in type 1 diabetes. The isolated RNA, all of it, was reverse transcribed, so expressed TCRB transcripts were what got sequenced. Some clones are missing from TCRdb's copy, which holds only in-frame ones; the method was immunoSEQ multiplex PCR. The sample shows about 900,000 clones, roughly 17% of them seen only once. Specimen: naive CD4+ T cells from blood. These receptors came from a woman aged 18-30 years in good health.

This clone was seen a handful of times. The germline gene is not matched at one end of the junction; a read error may be the cause. The rearrangement joins TRBV20-1 to TRBJ2-3; D is unresolved. This CDR3 has 11 residues. Germline V gives CDR1 DFQATT, CDR2 SNEGSKA (reference sequence). The CDR3 DNA is TGCAGTGATAGAAGCACAGATACGCAGTATTTT. Translating it yields CSDRSTDTQYF.

The chain couples TRBV28 to TRBJ1-2; D possibly corresponds to TRBD1 (5 bases). The CDR3 runs to 14 residues. Germline V gene sequence: CDR1 MDHEN, CDR2 SYDVKM. V gave up 3 bases and J gave up 0 bases, with 8 bases separating them. The DNA for the CDR3 is TGTGCCAGCAGTTTTGCAGGGTCTAACTATGGCTACACCTTC. Its protein is CASSFAGSNYGYTF.

Only a few counts were recorded for this clone. Other DNA sequences within the sample encode an identical CDR3. V usage is TRBV6-5 and J usage is TRBJ2-6, with D unclear. V was cut by 9 bases and J by 0 bases, with 6 bases left in between. The germline V gene has CDR1 MNHEY and CDR2 SVGAGI. This CDR3 comprises 13 residues. CDR3 amino acids: CASSFSGANVLTF. The CDR3 bases are TGTGCCAGTTCTTTCTCTGGGGCCAACGTCCTGACTTTC.

V is TRBV7-9 and J is TRBJ1-1; D is unclear. This CDR3 is 13 amino acids long. V dropped 5 bases and J dropped 1 base, with 8 bases sitting between them. Germline assignment: CDR1 SEHNR and CDR2 FQNEAQ (reference sequence). This chain's CDR3 is CASSPYSNTEAFF. CDR3 in DNA: TGTGCCAGCAGCCCTTATTCGAACACTGAAGCTTTCTTT.

This clone was counted only a few times. CDR3 nucleotide sequence: TGTGCCAGCAGTGAAACACCCACCGGGGAGCTGTTTTTT. Its translation: CASSETPTGELFF. The chain is built from TRBV2 and TRBJ2-2; D is unclear. The germline gives CDR1 SNHLY, CDR2 FYNNEI. V shed 2 bases and J shed 4 bases, with 5 bases lying between them. This CDR3 region has 13 residues.

V and J are TRBV13 and TRBJ1-2, with D uncertain. Trimming removed 2 bases from V and 8 bases from J, with 9 bases in between. CDR1 and CDR2 from the germline V gene are PRHDT and FYEKMQ (reference sequence). This CDR3 comprises 12 residues. The CDR3 sequence: CASSLTGEGYTF. CDR3 coding DNA: TGTGCCAGCAGCTTAACCGGGGAAGGCTACACCTTC.

The rearrangement uses TRBV10-3 and TRBJ1-1, with a possible D match to TRBD1 (5 bases). The germline CDR1 and CDR2 sequences are ENHRY and SYGVKD. The CDR3 covers 15 residues. V lost 10 bases and J 5 bases, leaving 23 bases between the germline ends. CDR3 coding DNA: TGTGCCACGAATGACAAGGGGTTTGTTAGGACTGAAGCTTTCTTT. Residues: CATNDKGFVRTEAFF.

The J gene is TRBJ2-7, the V gene TRBV10-3; weak D call: TRBD1 (6 bases). The V end lost 8 bases, the J end lost 5 bases, and 13 bases lay between the germline ends. This CDR3 comprises 12 residues. Germline CDR1 and CDR2: ENHRY and SYGVKD. CDR3 loop: CAISNRDHEQYF. Here the CDR3 DNA reads TGTGCCATCTCCAACAGGGACCACGAGCAGTACTTC.

This clone showed up just once. This sequence joins TRBV19 and TRBJ2-5; D possibly matches TRBD1 or TRBD2 (5 bases each). CDR3 size: 16 residues. Germline CDR1 reads LNHDA; CDR2 reads SQIVND (reference sequence). Trimming left V 0 bases short and J 5 bases short, with 16 bases between. CDR3 region: CASSIETGGVMETQYF. CDR3 coding DNA: TGTGCCAGTAGTATAGAAACTGGGGGAGTCATGGAGACCCAGTACTTC.

V usage is TRBV7-9 and J usage is TRBJ2-7; no clear D. Germline V gene sequence: CDR1 SEHNR, CDR2 FQNEAQ (reference sequence). The CDR3 has 15 amino acids. The germline V and J ends were trimmed by 1 base and 7 bases, with 17 bases remaining between them. CDR3 amino acids: CASSLGGSPALEQYF. The CDR3 DNA reads TGTGCCAGCAGCTTAGGGGGTAGCCCGGCGCTTGAGCAGTACTTC.

The table lists this clone with a count of one. V is TRBV15 and J is TRBJ1-4; no reliable D call. V shed 0 bases and J shed 6 bases, with 8 bases lying between them. The germline gives CDR1 LNHNV, CDR2 YYDKDF (reference sequence). The CDR3 consists of 14 residues. In nucleotides, the CDR3 is TGTGCCACCAGCAGAGATGGGGTTTATGAAAAACTGTTTTTT. The encoded protein is CATSRDGVYEKLFF.

The chain links TRBV5-1 to TRBJ1-2, with 8 bases identical to TRBD1. V lost 4 bases, J lost 4 bases, and 9 bases stayed unmatched. The CDR3 sequence is 15 residues long. CDR1 and CDR2 from the germline V gene are SGHRS and YFSETQ. In DNA form, the CDR3 reads TGCGCCAGCAGCACCGGGACAGGACCTGGCTATGGCTACACCTTC. Protein: CASSTGTGPGYGYTF.

This clone was counted a few times. V is TRBV19 and J is TRBJ2-3; D not certain. The CDR3 loop spans 12 amino acids. Germline CDR1 is LNHDA and CDR2 is SQIVND (reference sequence). Trimming cost V 10 bases and J 1 base, with 9 bases left between them. CDR3 DNA sequence: TGTGCCACCCGGACCCGCACAGATACGCAGTATTTT. Its translation is CATRTRTDTQYF.

This clone turned up a few times. J is TRBJ1-2 and V is TRBV4-2; D might be TRBD1 (6 bases). The CDR3 has 12 amino acids. CDR1 is LGHNA and CDR2 is YNFKEQ in the germline V gene. Trimming removed 1 base at V and 7 bases at J, with 7 bases between. The CDR3 here is CASSQAGVGYTF. CDR3 nucleotides: TGTGCCAGCAGCCAAGCAGGGGTTGGCTACACCTTC.

Only a few counts were recorded for this clone. This chain connects TRBV18 to TRBJ2-1, with D perhaps TRBD1 (5 bases). The CDR3 totals 12 residues. Trimming took off 2 bases at V and 10 bases at J, with 9 bases between the two ends. Germline V lookup: CDR1 KGHSH, CDR2 LQKENI. The CDR3 spells CASSPDSREQFF. As DNA, the CDR3 is TGTGCCAGCTCACCAGACAGTCGAGAGCAGTTCTTC.

This clone was counted a single time. This rearrangement joins TRBV7-8 to TRBJ1-5, with 7 bases lining up with TRBD1. Germline values: CDR1 SGHVS, CDR2 FQNEAQ. V was clipped by 3 bases and J by 4 bases; unmatched bases: 3. The CDR3 is 14 residues long. CDR3 residues: CASSFFRGNQPQHF. The CDR3 DNA reads as TGTGCCAGCAGCTTTTTCAGGGGGAATCAGCCCCAGCATTTT.

The gene calls are TRBV28 and TRBJ2-5; possible D gene TRBD1, 5 bases. Germline CDR1 MDHEN, CDR2 SYDVKM. This CDR3 is built from 13 residues. With 3 bases removed from V and 5 bases from J, the gap between germline ends came to 10 bases. This CDR3 reads CASSFQGEETQYF. The CDR3 nucleotides are TGTGCCAGCAGTTTTCAGGGCGAGGAGACCCAGTACTTC. The whole variable domain, filled in from reference TRBV28 and TRBJ2-5, reads DVKVTQSSRYLVKRTGEKVFLECVQDMDHENMFWYRQDPGLGLRLIYFSYDVKMKEKGDIPEGYSVSREKKERFSLILESASTNQTSMYLCASSFQGEETQYFGPGTRLLVL.

This clone was counted only a few times. The chain combines TRBV6-1 with TRBJ2-1, with a weak D call TRBD1 (5 bases). The ends were cut back, 0 bases at V and 11 bases at J, with 14 bases in the middle. This CDR3 region has 14 residues. In germline, CDR1 is MNHNS, CDR2 SASEGT. CDR3 DNA: TGTGCCAGCAGTGAAGCGTCCCGACAGTACCAGCAGTTCTTC. Translated: CASSEASRQYQQFF.

This clone showed up just a few times. CDR3 nucleotide sequence: TGTGCCAGCAGCCAACAGGGCTCGGTATACAATGAGCAGTTCTTC. Protein sequence: CASSQQGSVYNEQFF. This sequence joins TRBV5-4 and TRBJ2-1; possible D gene TRBD1, 6 bases. The length of the CDR3 is 15 residues. The germline CDR1 and CDR2 sequences are SGHNT and YYREEE (reference sequence). V was pared by 4 bases and J by 4 bases, with 15 bases between. The full variable domain, completed using reference TRBV5-4 and TRBJ2-1, is ETGVTQSPTHLIKTRGQQVTLRCSSQSGHNTVSWYQQALGQGPQFIFQYYREEENGRGNFPPRFSGLQFPNYSSELNVNALELDDSALYLCASSQQGSVYNEQFFGPGTRLTVL.

In this sample, this clone turned up a few times. The J gene is TRBJ2-7, the V gene TRBV19; D is unresolved. The germline V gene encodes CDR1 LNHDA and CDR2 SQIVND (reference sequence). CDR3 size: 17 residues. V was trimmed by 3 bases and J by 1 base, leaving 19 bases between them. CDR3 loop: CASSMAGRRRGSYEQYF. The CDR3 DNA reads as TGTGCCAGTAGTATGGCTGGCCGGCGACGTGGATCCTACGAGCAGTACTTC.

The rearrangement uses TRBV11-2 and TRBJ2-7; D is ambiguous. CDR3 length: 15 residues. V lost 0 bases and J 2 bases, leaving 11 bases between the germline ends. The germline V gene has CDR1 SGHAT and CDR2 FQNNGV. CDR3 in amino acids: CASSLESSTTYEQYF. The CDR3 nucleotides are TGTGCCAGCAGCTTAGAGTCCTCAACTACCTACGAGCAGTACTTC.

The table lists this clone with a few counts. V gene TRBV7-2 combines with J gene TRBJ2-5; the D is unclear. V was pared by 5 bases and J by 5 bases, with 12 bases between. In germline, CDR1 is SGHTA, CDR2 FQGNSA. The CDR3 sequence is 13 residues long. This CDR3 is CASSRSALETQYF. The CDR3 DNA reads as TGTGCCAGCAGCCGGTCGGCCTTGGAGACCCAGTACTTC.

The chain is built from TRBV7-2 and TRBJ1-1, with TRBD1 matching over 8 bases. Germline V CDR1 and CDR2: SGHTA, FQGNSA. The CDR3 is made up of 15 amino acids. J gave up 1 base and V 5 bases, and 6 bases lay outside the gene matches. The CDR3 reads CASSPRDRTNTEAFF. The CDR3 DNA reads as TGTGCCAGCAGCCCGCGGGACAGGACGAACACTGAAGCTTTCTTT.

With respect to this clone: The same CDR3 also results from other DNA sequences found in this sample. This rearrangement joins TRBV7-2 to TRBJ2-7; TRBD2 matches 8 bases. J was trimmed by 6 bases and V by 5 bases; bases with no gene match: 3. This CDR3 spans 12 amino acids. CDR1 is SGHTA, CDR2 FQGNSA, per germline. CDR3 bases: TGTGCCAGCAGCCCGGGGGGGCGCGAGCAGTACTTC. Translating gives CASSPGGREQYF.